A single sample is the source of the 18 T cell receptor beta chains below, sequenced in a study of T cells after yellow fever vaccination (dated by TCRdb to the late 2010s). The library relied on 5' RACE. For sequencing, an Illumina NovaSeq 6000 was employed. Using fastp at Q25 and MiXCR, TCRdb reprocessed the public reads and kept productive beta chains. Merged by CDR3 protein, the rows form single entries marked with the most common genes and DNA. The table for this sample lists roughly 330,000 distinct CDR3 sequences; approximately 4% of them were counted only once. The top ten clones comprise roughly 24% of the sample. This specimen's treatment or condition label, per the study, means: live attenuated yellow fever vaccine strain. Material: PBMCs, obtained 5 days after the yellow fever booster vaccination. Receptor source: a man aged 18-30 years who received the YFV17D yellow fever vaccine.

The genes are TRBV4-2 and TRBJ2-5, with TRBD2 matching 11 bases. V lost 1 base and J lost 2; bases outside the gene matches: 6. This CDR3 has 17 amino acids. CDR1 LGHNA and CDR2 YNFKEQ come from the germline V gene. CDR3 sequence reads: CASSQGWLAGGQETQYF. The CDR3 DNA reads TGTGCCAGCAGCCAAGGGTGGCTAGCGGGGGGTCAAGAGACCCAGTACTTC.

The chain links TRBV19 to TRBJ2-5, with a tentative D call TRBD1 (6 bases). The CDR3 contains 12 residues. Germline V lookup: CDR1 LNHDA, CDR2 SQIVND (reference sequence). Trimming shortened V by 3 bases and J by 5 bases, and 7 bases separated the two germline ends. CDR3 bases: TGTGCCAGTAGTATGCAGGGGGAGACCCAGTACTTC. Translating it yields CASSMQGETQYF.

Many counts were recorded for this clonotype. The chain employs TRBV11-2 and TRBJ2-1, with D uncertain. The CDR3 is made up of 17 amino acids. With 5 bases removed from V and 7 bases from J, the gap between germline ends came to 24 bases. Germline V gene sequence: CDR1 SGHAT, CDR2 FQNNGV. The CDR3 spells CASSLAPQNRPFNEQFF. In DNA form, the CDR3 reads TGTGCCAGCAGCCTGGCCCCACAAAATCGACCCTTTAATGAGCAGTTCTTC.

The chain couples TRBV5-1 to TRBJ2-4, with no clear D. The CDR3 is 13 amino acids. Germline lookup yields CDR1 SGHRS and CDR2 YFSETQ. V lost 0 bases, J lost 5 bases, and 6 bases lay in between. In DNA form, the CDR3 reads TGCGCCAGCAGCTTGGGGAATGAAAACATTCAGTACTTC. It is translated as CASSLGNENIQYF.

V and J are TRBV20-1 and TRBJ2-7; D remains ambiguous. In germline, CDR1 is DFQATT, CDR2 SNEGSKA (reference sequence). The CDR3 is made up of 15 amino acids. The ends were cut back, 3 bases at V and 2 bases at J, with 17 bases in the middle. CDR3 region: CSARPSGSGPYEQYF. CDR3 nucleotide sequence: TGCAGTGCTAGGCCCTCAGGTTCGGGTCCCTACGAGCAGTACTTC.

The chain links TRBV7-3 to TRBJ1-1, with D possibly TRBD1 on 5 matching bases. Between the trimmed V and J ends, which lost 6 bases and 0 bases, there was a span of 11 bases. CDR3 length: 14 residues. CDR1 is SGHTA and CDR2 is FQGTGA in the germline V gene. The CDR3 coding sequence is TGTGCCAGCAGTCCAGGGTTGGTGAACACTGAAGCTTTCTTT. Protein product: CASSPGLVNTEAFF. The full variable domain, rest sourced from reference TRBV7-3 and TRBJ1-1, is GAGVSQTPSNKVTEKGKYVELRCDPISGHTALYWYRQSLGQGPEFLIYFQGTGAADDSGLPNDRFFAVRPEGSVSTLKIQRTERGDSAVYLCASSPGLVNTEAFFGQGTRLTVV.

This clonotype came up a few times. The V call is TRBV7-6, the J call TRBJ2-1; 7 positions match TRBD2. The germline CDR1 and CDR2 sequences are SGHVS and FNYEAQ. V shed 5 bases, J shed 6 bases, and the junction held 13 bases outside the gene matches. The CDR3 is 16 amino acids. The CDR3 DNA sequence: TGTGCCAGCAGCCCTTCATTTGGCGGGGGTGGCAATGAGCAGTTCTTC. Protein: CASSPSFGGGGNEQFF.

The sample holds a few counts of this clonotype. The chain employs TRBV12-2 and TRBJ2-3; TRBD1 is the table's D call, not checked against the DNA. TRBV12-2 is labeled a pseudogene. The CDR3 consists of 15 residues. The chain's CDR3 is CASPLTRQGGDTQYF. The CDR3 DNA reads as TGTGCAAGTCCCCTCACAAGACAGGGGGGAGATACGCAGTATTTT.

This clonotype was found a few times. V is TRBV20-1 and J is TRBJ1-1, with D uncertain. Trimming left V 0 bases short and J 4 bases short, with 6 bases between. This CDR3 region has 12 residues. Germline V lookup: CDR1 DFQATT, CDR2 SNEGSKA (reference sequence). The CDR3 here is CSARDSPTEAFF. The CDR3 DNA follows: TGCAGTGCTAGAGATAGCCCCACTGAAGCTTTCTTT.

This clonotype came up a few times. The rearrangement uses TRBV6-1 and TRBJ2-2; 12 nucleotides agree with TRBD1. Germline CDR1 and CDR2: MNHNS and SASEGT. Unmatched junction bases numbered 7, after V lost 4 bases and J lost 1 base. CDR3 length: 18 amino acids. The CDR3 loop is CASSGTGTGGLNTGELFF. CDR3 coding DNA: TGTGCCAGCAGTGGTACCGGGACAGGGGGCTTGAACACCGGGGAGCTGTTTTTT.

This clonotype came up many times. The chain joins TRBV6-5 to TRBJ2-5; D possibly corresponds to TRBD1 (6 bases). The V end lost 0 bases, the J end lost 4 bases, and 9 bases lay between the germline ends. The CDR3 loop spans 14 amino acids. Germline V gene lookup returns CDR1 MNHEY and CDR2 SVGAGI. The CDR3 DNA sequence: TGTGCCAGCAGTTACTCGGGCAGGGGAGAGACCCAGTACTTC. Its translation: CASSYSGRGETQYF.

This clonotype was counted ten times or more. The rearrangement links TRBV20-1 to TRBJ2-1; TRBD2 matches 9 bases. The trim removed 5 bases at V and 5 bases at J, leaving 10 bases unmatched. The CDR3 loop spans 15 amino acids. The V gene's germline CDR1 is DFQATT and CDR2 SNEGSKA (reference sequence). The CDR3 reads CSAGGAGGTHNEQFF. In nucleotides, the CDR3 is TGCAGTGCTGGCGGGGCGGGGGGGACCCACAATGAGCAGTTCTTC.

The CDR3 loop reads CAWSVLEGSGGYTF. The CDR3 DNA is TGTGCCTGGAGTGTACTTGAGGGCTCGGGTGGCTACACCTTC. V is TRBV30 and J is TRBJ1-2, with no clear D. Germline V lookup: CDR1 GTSNPN, CDR2 SVGIG (reference sequence). With 0 bases removed from V and 7 bases from J, the gap between germline ends came to 15 bases. The CDR3 contains 14 residues.

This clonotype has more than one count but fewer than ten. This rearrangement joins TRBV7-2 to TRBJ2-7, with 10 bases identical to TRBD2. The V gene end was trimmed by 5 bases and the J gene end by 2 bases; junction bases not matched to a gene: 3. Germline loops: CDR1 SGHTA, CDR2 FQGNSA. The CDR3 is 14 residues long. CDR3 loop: CASSQLAGAYEQYF. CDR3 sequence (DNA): TGTGCCAGCAGCCAGCTAGCGGGGGCCTACGAGCAGTACTTC. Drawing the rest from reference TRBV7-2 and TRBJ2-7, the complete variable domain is GAGVSQSPSNKVTEKGKDVELRCDPISGHTALYWYRQSLGQGLEFLIYFQGNSAPDKSGLPSDRFSAERTGGSVSTLTIQRTQQEDSAVYLCASSQLAGAYEQYFGPGTRLTVT.

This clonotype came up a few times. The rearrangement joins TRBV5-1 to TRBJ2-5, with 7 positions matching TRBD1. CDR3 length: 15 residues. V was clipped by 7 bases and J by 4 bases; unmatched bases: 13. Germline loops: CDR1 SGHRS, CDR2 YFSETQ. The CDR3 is CASSAGDSVGETQYF. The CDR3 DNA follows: TGCGCCAGCTCCGCCGGGGACAGCGTAGGAGAGACCCAGTACTTC.

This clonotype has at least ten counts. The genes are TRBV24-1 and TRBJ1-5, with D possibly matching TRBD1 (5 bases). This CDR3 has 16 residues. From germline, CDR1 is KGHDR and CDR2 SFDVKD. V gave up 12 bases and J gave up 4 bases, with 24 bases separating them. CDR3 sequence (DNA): TGTGCCCCAGTTATCGCCGGGGCGAAAACAAATCAGCCCCAGCATTTT. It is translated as CAPVIAGAKTNQPQHF.

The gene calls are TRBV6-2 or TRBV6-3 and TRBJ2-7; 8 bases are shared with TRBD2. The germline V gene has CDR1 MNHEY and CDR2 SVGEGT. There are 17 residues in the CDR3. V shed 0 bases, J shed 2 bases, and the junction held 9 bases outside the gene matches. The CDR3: CASSYSTRGGRTYEQYV. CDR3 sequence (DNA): TGTGCCAGCAGTTACTCGACTCGGGGGGGCCGGACCTACGAGCAGTACGTC.

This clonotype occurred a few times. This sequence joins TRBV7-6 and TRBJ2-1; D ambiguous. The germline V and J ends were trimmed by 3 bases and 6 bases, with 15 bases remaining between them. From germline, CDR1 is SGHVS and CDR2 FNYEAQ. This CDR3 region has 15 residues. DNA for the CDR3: TGTGCCAGCAGCTTGACATCCCACGGTGCCAATGAGCAGTTCTTC. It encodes CASSLTSHGANEQFF.